Below are 30 T cell receptor beta chains sequenced from a single sample in a study of blood T cell repertoires in COVID-19 (TCRdb year 2020). Receptor libraries were prepared by the immunoSEQ multiplex PCR assay. TCRdb re-hosts the immuneACCESS table, in-frame sequences only. Its copies lack some clones; in the studies checked, an unresolved V gene accounts for under half of them, and the cause for the rest is not known. Within this sample are 240,000 or so clones, with about 86% of them counted one time only. Roughly 9.6% of the sample belongs to the ten largest clones. The sequenced sample was peripheral blood. These receptors were collected from a woman over 75 with acute or convalescent COVID-19.

CDR3 in DNA: TGTGCCAGCAGTTACCGGGGGGGGCTTAACTATGGCTACACCTTC. Amino acids: CASSYRGGLNYGYTF. The gene calls are TRBV6-5 and TRBJ1-2; possibly TRBD1 for D (6 bases). CDR1 and CDR2 (germline): MNHEY, SVGAGI. The V end was cut by 2 bases, the J end by 1 base, with 11 bases between. The CDR3 runs 15 residues.

The CDR3 loop reads CASSERGSSYNEQFF. The CDR3 DNA reads as TGTGCCAGCAGTGAAAGGGGGAGCTCCTACAATGAGCAGTTCTTC. This sequence joins TRBV2 and TRBJ2-1; perhaps TRBD1 as D (6 bases). The CDR3 consists of 15 residues. Germline V gives CDR1 SNHLY, CDR2 FYNNEI. V was clipped by 2 bases and J by 0 bases, with 8 bases between them.

CDR3 in DNA: TGTGCCAGCACCCTGAAAGGGGGCAATGAGCAGTTCTTC. This gives the protein CASTLKGGNEQFF. The chain is built from TRBV2 and TRBJ2-1, with a tentative D call TRBD1 (6 bases). V gave up 7 bases and J gave up 6 bases, with 13 bases separating them. The CDR3 spans 13 residues. Germline-derived CDR1 and CDR2 are SNHLY and FYNNEI.

The chain couples TRBV6-2 or TRBV6-3 to TRBJ2-7; D is unresolved. The V end was cut by 2 bases, the J end by 3 bases, with 8 bases between. CDR3 length: 13 residues. From germline, CDR1 is MNHEY and CDR2 SVGEGT. CDR3 in amino acids: CASSYTRIYEQYF. In nucleotides, the CDR3 is TGTGCCAGCAGTTACACCAGGATCTACGAGCAGTACTTC.

Only a few counts were recorded for this clone. This chain uses TRBV28 with TRBJ1-6; D possibly corresponds to TRBD1 (5 bases). The CDR3 sequence is 18 residues long. The ends were cut back, 6 bases at V and 9 bases at J, with 27 bases in the middle. Looked up from germline, CDR1 is MDHEN and CDR2 is SYDVKM. Here the CDR3 DNA reads TGTGCCAGCAGCCGTCGGGCGATCGGGGCAGTCGGGGGTTCACCCCTCCACTTT. Residues: CASSRRAIGAVGGSPLHF.

The rearrangement joins TRBV29-1 to TRBJ1-3; 9 nucleotides align to TRBD1. The V and J ends lost 7 bases and 2 bases, in that order; junction bases with no gene match: 15. This CDR3 is built from 17 residues. Per the germline V gene, CDR1 is SQVTM and CDR2 is ANQGSEA. The CDR3 protein is CSASVGTGNLAGNTIYF. In DNA form, the CDR3 reads TGCAGCGCTTCGGTGGGGACAGGGAATCTGGCTGGAAACACCATATATTTT. The entire variable domain, with the rest obtained from reference TRBV29-1 and TRBJ1-3, is as follows: SAVISQKPSRDICQRGTSLTIQCQVDSQVTMMFWYRQQPGQSLTLIATANQGSEATYESGFVIDKFPISRPNLTFSTLTVSNMSPEDSSIYLCSASVGTGNLAGNTIYFGEGSWLTVV.

V usage is TRBV7-8 and J usage is TRBJ1-3; 8 nucleotides match TRBD1. V dropped 8 bases and J dropped 2; count of bases not matched to a gene: 2. This CDR3 has 13 residues. Looked up from germline, CDR1 is SGHVS and CDR2 is FQNEAQ. In DNA, the CDR3 is TGTGCCAGCCTGGACAGGGCTGGAAACACCATATATTTT. It codes for CASLDRAGNTIYF.

This clone is a singleton in its sample. The chain employs TRBV28 and TRBJ2-7, with D possibly matching TRBD1 (7 bases). The CDR3 is 17 residues long. The V end was cut by 5 bases, the J end by 1 base, with 21 bases between. Germline V CDR1 and CDR2: MDHEN, SYDVKM. In nucleotides, the CDR3 is TGTGCCAGCAGTCAGATCCGGCGGGACAGCGGGTCCTACGAGCAGTACTTC. Its protein is CASSQIRRDSGSYEQYF. The entire variable domain, with the rest obtained from reference TRBV28 and TRBJ2-7, is as follows: DVKVTQSSRYLVKRTGEKVFLECVQDMDHENMFWYRQDPGLGLRLIYFSYDVKMKEKGDIPEGYSVSREKKERFSLILESASTNQTSMYLCASSQIRRDSGSYEQYFGPGTRLTVT.

The V gene is TRBV28, the J gene TRBJ2-1; D ambiguous. The V and J ends lost 3 bases and 5 bases respectively, with 8 bases between them. CDR1 is MDHEN and CDR2 is SYDVKM in the germline V gene. The CDR3 is 13 residues long. The CDR3 loop is CASSFYFNNEQFF. The DNA of the CDR3 is TGTGCCAGCAGTTTTTACTTTAACAATGAGCAGTTCTTC. Full variable domain (missing parts from reference TRBV28 and TRBJ2-1): DVKVTQSSRYLVKRTGEKVFLECVQDMDHENMFWYRQDPGLGLRLIYFSYDVKMKEKGDIPEGYSVSREKKERFSLILESASTNQTSMYLCASSFYFNNEQFFGPGTRLTVL.

The chain has TRBV5-6 and TRBJ1-1, with unresolved D. The germline V gene has CDR1 SGHDT and CDR2 YYEEEE. Deletions cut 6 bases from V and 0 bases from J, with 9 bases between. The CDR3 consists of 13 residues. This CDR3 is CASTRRMNTEAFF. In DNA, the CDR3 is TGTGCCAGCACCCGGAGGATGAACACTGAAGCTTTCTTT.

The chain joins TRBV7-9 to TRBJ2-2, with TRBD1 identical over 10 bases. Losses at the gene ends were 4 bases for V and 6 bases for J; bases not matched to a gene: 8. The CDR3 sequence is 16 residues long. The germline gives CDR1 SEHNR, CDR2 FQNEAQ (reference sequence). The CDR3 DNA reads as TGTGCCAGCAGCTCCCTTTTGACAGGGGGCCCCGGGGAGCTGTTTTTT. Protein: CASSSLLTGGPGELFF.

J is TRBJ1-2 and V is TRBV3-1 (or the pseudogene TRBV3-2), with unresolved D. V lost 5 bases and J lost 2, with 9 bases in between. Germline CDR1 reads LGHDT; CDR2 reads YNNKEL (reference sequence). There are 13 residues in the CDR3. This CDR3 reads CASSYGQNYGYTF. CDR3 DNA: TGTGCCAGCAGCTACGGTCAAAACTATGGCTACACCTTC.

The chain links TRBV11-3 to TRBJ2-3, with D perhaps matching TRBD2 (5 bases). Deletions cut 4 bases from V and 5 bases from J, with 22 bases between. Germline CDR1 reads SGHNT; CDR2 reads YENEEA. The CDR3 loop spans 17 amino acids. CDR3: CASSCPPGSRARDTQYF. The CDR3 DNA is TGTGCCAGCAGCTGCCCCCCGGGGAGCCGCGCGCGAGATACGCAGTATTTT.

The chain joins TRBV18 to TRBJ2-7; 8 bases map to TRBD2. The ends lost 2 bases at V and 1 base at J; junction bases unmatched: 4. The germline V gene encodes CDR1 KGHSH and CDR2 LQKENI. The CDR3 extends over 15 amino acids. CDR3 in DNA: TGTGCCAGCTCACCAGCAGCGGGGGATTCCTACGAGCAGTACTTC. Its protein product is CASSPAAGDSYEQYF.

This CDR3 reads CATSDFERGDSTDTQYF. The CDR3 DNA is TGTGCCACCAGTGATTTCGAGCGGGGGGACAGCACAGATACGCAGTATTTT. The genes are TRBV24-1 and TRBJ2-3; 9 bases fit TRBD2. The CDR3 sequence is 17 residues long. Unmatched junction bases numbered 4, after V lost 1 base and J lost 0 bases. Germline values: CDR1 KGHDR, CDR2 SFDVKD.

The chain joins TRBV7-9 to TRBJ1-4; possible D gene TRBD1, 5 bases. The germline V gene encodes CDR1 SEHNR and CDR2 FQNEAQ (reference sequence). There are 16 residues in the CDR3. Between the trimmed V and J ends, which lost 1 base and 6 bases, there was a span of 15 bases. The CDR3 spells CASSLEGAGLDEKLFF. The DNA of the CDR3 is TGTGCCAGCAGCTTAGAGGGAGCGGGGCTGGATGAAAAACTGTTTTTT.

This clone appeared many times. The rearrangement uses TRBV29-1 and TRBJ1-2; a weak D match, TRBD1 (6 bases). Per the germline V gene, CDR1 is SQVTM and CDR2 is ANQGSEA. There are 14 residues in the CDR3. V was trimmed by 3 bases and J by 7 bases, leaving 18 bases between them. Here the CDR3 DNA reads TGCAGCGTTGACCCCTCCCGGGGGGCGGGTGGCTACACCTTC. Translated: CSVDPSRGAGGYTF.

This clone was counted only a few times. The chain couples TRBV7-9 to TRBJ2-7, with 7 bases identical to TRBD1. Losses at the gene ends were 2 bases for V and 0 bases for J; bases not matched to a gene: 4. Germline V gene data show CDR1 as SEHNR and CDR2 as FQNEAQ (reference sequence). The CDR3 has 15 residues. This chain's CDR3 is CASSLRGPSSYEQYF. DNA of the CDR3: TGTGCCAGCAGCTTAAGGGGGCCGAGCTCCTACGAGCAGTACTTC.

The chain employs TRBV5-1 and TRBJ2-7; possible D gene TRBD1, 6 bases. The CDR3 totals 15 residues. The germline CDR1 and CDR2 sequences are SGHRS and YFSETQ. Trimming took 3 bases from V and 3 from J, leaving 16 bases between them. The CDR3 nucleotides read TGCGCCAGCAGCTGGCCCCGGGACATGGACTACGAGCAGTACTTC. Its translation is CASSWPRDMDYEQYF.

This clone was seen once. In DNA form, the CDR3 reads TGTGCCAGCAGTGCTCCCGGGGAGTACACCGGGGAGCTGTTTTTT. Translating it yields CASSAPGEYTGELFF. The V and J genes are TRBV28 and TRBJ2-2; D might be TRBD2 (5 bases). Trimming left V 5 bases short and J 3 bases short, with 13 bases between. Germline CDR1 is MDHEN and CDR2 is SYDVKM. The CDR3 consists of 15 residues.

As concerns this clone: The same CDR3 can be traced to other DNA sequences in this sample. The rearrangement links TRBV28 to TRBJ1-5; the D is unclear. V lost 2 bases and J lost 2, with 4 bases in between. Looked up from germline, CDR1 is MDHEN and CDR2 is SYDVKM. This CDR3 spans 13 amino acids. Here the CDR3 reads CASSLQGNQPQHF. CDR3 DNA: TGTGCCAGCAGTTTACAGGGCAATCAGCCCCAGCATTTT.

This clone was seen a few times. The chain couples TRBV2 to TRBJ1-2; D is perhaps TRBD1 (6 bases). Trimming stripped 6 bases from V and 5 bases from J, with 19 bases between. Germline CDR1 is SNHLY and CDR2 is FYNNEI. CDR3 length equals 15 residues. CDR3 sequence reads: CASSREGDGGYGYTF. The CDR3 DNA reads TGTGCCAGCAGCCGGGAGGGGGACGGTGGGTATGGCTACACCTTC.

This chain uses TRBV18 with TRBJ1-3; 9 bases match TRBD1. The CDR3 runs 16 residues. CDR1 is KGHSH and CDR2 is LQKENI in the germline V gene. The trim removed 6 bases at V and 0 bases at J, leaving 6 bases unmatched. For the CDR3, the DNA is TGTGCCAGCTCCCAACAGGGGGCCTACTCTGGAAACACCATATATTTT. Amino acids: CASSQQGAYSGNTIYF.

The chain carries TRBV28 and TRBJ2-3; D uncertain. Germline V gene sequence: CDR1 MDHEN, CDR2 SYDVKM. V was clipped by 8 bases and J by 3 bases, with 15 bases between them. The CDR3 is made up of 14 amino acids. The CDR3: CASGRQVQTDTQYF. CDR3 nucleotide sequence: TGTGCCAGCGGGCGACAAGTTCAGACAGATACGCAGTATTTT. Using reference TRBV28 and TRBJ2-3 for the parts outside the CDR3, the full variable domain is DVKVTQSSRYLVKRTGEKVFLECVQDMDHENMFWYRQDPGLGLRLIYFSYDVKMKEKGDIPEGYSVSREKKERFSLILESASTNQTSMYLCASGRQVQTDTQYFGPGTRLTVL.

This clone appeared a few times. The chain carries TRBV15 and TRBJ1-4; possibly TRBD1 for D (6 bases). Germline V gene data show CDR1 as LNHNV and CDR2 as YYDKDF (reference sequence). This CDR3 has 18 amino acids. V was clipped by 1 base and J by 0 bases, with 15 bases between them. Here the CDR3 reads CATSRVQGSVATNEKLFF. The CDR3 coding sequence is TGTGCCACCAGCAGAGTACAGGGCTCAGTTGCAACTAATGAAAAACTGTTTTTT. The whole variable domain, filled in from reference TRBV15 and TRBJ1-4, reads DAMVIQNPRYQVTQFGKPVTLSCSQTLNHNVMYWYQQKSSQAPKLLFHYYDKDFNNEADTPDNFQSRRPNTSFCFLDIRSPGLGDTAMYLCATSRVQGSVATNEKLFFGSGTQLSVL.

This clone was seen only once. The gene calls are TRBV2 and TRBJ1-1, with 7 bases lining up with TRBD1. Losses at the gene ends were 4 bases for V and 11 bases for J; bases not matched to a gene: 7. Germline lookup yields CDR1 SNHLY and CDR2 FYNNEI. This CDR3 contains 12 residues. The CDR3 DNA reads TGTGCCAGCAGTGGATCAGGGGGAAGGGCTTTCTTT. It is translated as CASSGSGGRAFF. Drawing the rest from reference TRBV2 and TRBJ1-1, the complete variable domain is EPEVTQTPSHQVTQMGQEVILRCVPISNHLYFYWYRQILGQKVEFLVSFYNNEISEKSEIFDDQFSVERPDGSNFTLKIRSTKLEDSAMYFCASSGSGGRAFFGQGTRLTVV.

The chain is built from TRBV29-1 and TRBJ1-2, with 7 nucleotides matching TRBD1. The CDR3 is 15 residues long. Germline V CDR1 and CDR2: SQVTM, ANQGSEA. Trimming cost V 6 bases and J 0 bases; bases outside gene matches: 10. Here the CDR3 reads CSVGDRPLANYGYTF. CDR3 DNA: TGCAGCGTGGGGGACAGACCCTTAGCTAACTATGGCTACACCTTC.

V usage is TRBV30 and J usage is TRBJ2-1, with D possibly TRBD1 on 6 matching bases. V was shortened by 0 bases and J by 10 bases, with 16 bases between the two germline ends. Germline CDR1 GTSNPN, CDR2 SVGIG (reference sequence). This CDR3 is built from 14 residues. The CDR3 nucleotides are TGTGCCTGGAGTGTCGGGTGGGGGCCTCGCGAGCAGTTCTTC. Its protein product is CAWSVGWGPREQFF. Full variable domain (rest looked up from reference TRBV30 and TRBJ2-1): SQTIHQWPATLVQPVGSPLSLECTVEGTSNPNLYWYRQAAGRGLQLLFYSVGIGQISSEVPQNLSASRPQDRQFILSSKKLLLSDSGFYLCAWSVGWGPREQFFGPGTRLTVL.

This clone was seen a few times. The chain has TRBV21-1 and TRBJ1-5; the listed D gene, TRBD1, was not tested against the DNA. TRBV21-1 is assigned pseudogene status. The CDR3 is made up of 15 amino acids. The CDR3 DNA reads TGTGCCAGCAGCAAAGGAACAGGGGCAAATCAGCCCCAGCATTTT. This encodes CASSKGTGANQPQHF.

The V and J genes are TRBV14 and TRBJ2-1; 7 bases match TRBD2. CDR3 length: 17 residues. CDR1 and CDR2 from the germline V gene are SGHDN and FVKESK. J gave up 0 bases and V 0 bases, and 5 bases lay outside the gene matches. The CDR3 protein is CASSQERGGSSYNEQFF. CDR3 nucleotide sequence: TGTGCCAGCAGCCAAGAACGGGGAGGGAGCTCCTACAATGAGCAGTTCTTC. Looking up the rest from reference TRBV14 and TRBJ2-1 gives the full variable domain: EAGVTQFPSHSVIEKGQTVTLRCDPISGHDNLYWYRRVMGKEIKFLLHFVKESKQDESGMPNNRFLAERTGGTYSTLKVQPAELEDSGVYFCASSQERGGSSYNEQFFGPGTRLTVL.